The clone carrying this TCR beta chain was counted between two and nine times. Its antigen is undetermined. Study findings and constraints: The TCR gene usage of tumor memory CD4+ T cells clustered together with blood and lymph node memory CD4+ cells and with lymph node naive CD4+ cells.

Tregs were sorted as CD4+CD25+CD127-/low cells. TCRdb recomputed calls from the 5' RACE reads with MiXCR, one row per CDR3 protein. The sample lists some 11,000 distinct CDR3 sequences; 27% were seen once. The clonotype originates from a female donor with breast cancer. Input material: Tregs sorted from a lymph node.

CDR3 coding DNA: TGTGCCAGCTCCAACCCCGGTGGCACCGGGGAGCTGTTTTTT. Translating gives CASSNPGGTGELFF. This chain uses TRBV18 with TRBJ2-2; D not certain. Germline values: CDR1 KGHSH, CDR2 LQKENI. The CDR3 totals 14 residues. The V end was cut by 6 bases, the J end by 4 bases, with 12 bases between. The entire variable domain, with the rest obtained from reference TRBV18 and TRBJ2-2, is as follows: NAGVMQNPRHLVRRRGQEARLRCSPMKGHSHVYWYRQLPEEGLKFMVYLQKENIIDESGMPKERFSAEFPKEGPSILRIQQVVRGDSAAYFCASSNPGGTGELFFGEGSRLTVL.